The 23 T cell receptor beta chains below all came from one sample that was sequenced in a study of shared clonotypes between healthy human individuals (dated by TCRdb to about 2020). Libraries were built with the immunoSEQ multiplex PCR assay. Sourced from immuneACCESS, this table was stored by TCRdb with only in-frame sequences that have V and J called. A share of the clones is absent; for the studies checked, an unresolved V gene accounts for under half, and the remainder has no known explanation. This sample has 1,500,000 or so clones in its table, and roughly 96% of those were observed once. Clones ranked in the top ten supply more than 0.9% of the sample. Sequencing was performed on naive CD4+ T cells sorted from blood. In the paper's terms, the cell subset or site label means: CD45RA+ positively selected. Every receptor here comes from a young man in good health.

V usage is TRBV10-3 and J usage is TRBJ2-3, with a tentative D call TRBD2 (6 bases). V lost 6 bases and J lost 1, with 8 bases in between. In germline, CDR1 is ENHRY, CDR2 SYGVKD. This CDR3 spans 13 amino acids. CDR3 sequence: CAIRGGGTDTQYF. CDR3 DNA: TGTGCCATCAGGGGCGGGGGCACAGATACGCAGTATTTT.

The chain employs TRBV9 and TRBJ2-3; 7 bases align to TRBD2. CDR3 size: 16 residues. Germline assignment: CDR1 SGDLS and CDR2 YYNGEE. With V trimmed by 0 bases and J by 6 bases, 10 bases remained unmatched. The CDR3 region is CASSVDGRTTPDTQYF. In nucleotides, the CDR3 is TGTGCCAGCAGCGTAGACGGGAGGACGACTCCTGATACGCAGTATTTT.

The rearrangement joins TRBV7-2 to TRBJ1-3; weak D call: TRBD1 (5 bases). Trimming removed 4 bases at V and 2 bases at J, with 18 bases between. This CDR3 contains 17 residues. CDR1 is SGHTA and CDR2 is FQGNSA in the germline V gene. The CDR3 sequence: CASSYTGFVNPGNTIYF. CDR3 coding DNA: TGTGCCAGCAGCTACACAGGATTCGTCAATCCTGGAAACACCATATATTTT.

V and J are TRBV7-9 and TRBJ1-4, with TRBD1 matching 10 bases. The CDR3 contains 15 residues. V lost 5 bases, J lost 7 bases, and 7 bases stayed unmatched. Germline CDR1 SEHNR, CDR2 FQNEAQ (reference sequence). This CDR3 reads CASSHGDRGGEKLFF. The CDR3 nucleotides are TGTGCCAGCAGCCATGGGGACAGGGGAGGTGAAAAACTGTTTTTT. Using reference TRBV7-9 and TRBJ1-4 for the parts outside the CDR3, the full variable domain is DTGVSQNPRHKITKRGQNVTFRCDPISEHNRLYWYRQTLGQGPEFLTYFQNEAQLEKSRLLSDRFSAERPKGSFSTLEIQRTEQGDSAMYLCASSHGDRGGEKLFFGSGTQLSVL.

CDR3 nucleotides: TGTGCCAGCAGTTACTCAGGGGCCCCCTACGAGCAGTACTTC. It yields the protein CASSYSGAPYEQYF. The V gene is TRBV6-5, the J gene TRBJ2-7; TRBD1 is a possible D gene (5 bases). CDR1 MNHEY and CDR2 SVGAGI come from the germline V gene. This CDR3 spans 14 amino acids. Trimming left V 0 bases short and J 2 bases short, with 8 bases between.

The V call is TRBV11-2, the J call TRBJ1-1; D gene unclear. The CDR3 extends over 14 amino acids. The germline CDR1 and CDR2 sequences are SGHAT and FQNNGV. Trimming pared 1 base from V and 2 bases from J, leaving 8 bases between. This CDR3 reads CASSLGYGNTEAFF. In DNA form, the CDR3 reads TGTGCCAGCAGCTTAGGCTACGGTAACACTGAAGCTTTCTTT. Using reference TRBV11-2 and TRBJ1-1 for the parts outside the CDR3, the full variable domain is EAGVAQSPRYKIIEKRQSVAFWCNPISGHATLYWYQQILGQGPKLLIQFQNNGVVDDSQLPKDRFSAERLKGVDSTLKIQPAKLEDSAVYLCASSLGYGNTEAFFGQGTRLTVV.

The chain carries TRBV29-1 and TRBJ2-2; D may match TRBD1 or TRBD2 (5 bases each). V was pared by 7 bases and J by 3 bases, with 18 bases between. The CDR3 totals 15 residues. In germline, CDR1 is SQVTM, CDR2 ANQGSEA. CDR3 protein: CSAGRGEIDTGELFF. As DNA, the CDR3 is TGCAGCGCTGGCCGAGGGGAGATCGACACCGGGGAGCTGTTTTTT.

The chain uses TRBV2 and TRBJ2-2, with a tentative D call TRBD2 (7 bases). Germline CDR1 SNHLY, CDR2 FYNNEI. The V end was cut by 3 bases, the J end by 6 bases, with 14 bases between. The CDR3 loop spans 15 amino acids. CDR3 in amino acids: CASSDQGRVAGELFF. The CDR3 nucleotides are TGTGCCAGCAGTGATCAGGGGAGGGTGGCCGGGGAGCTGTTTTTT.

Details on this clone: Other DNA sequences within the sample encode an identical CDR3. The chain recombines TRBV6-1 with TRBJ1-3, with D hard to call. The CDR3 has 14 residues. The germline V and J ends were trimmed by 1 base and 0 bases, with 4 bases remaining between them. Germline loops: CDR1 MNHNS, CDR2 SASEGT. CDR3 protein: CASSEGGSGNTIYF. The CDR3, as DNA: TGTGCCAGCAGTGAAGGAGGCTCTGGAAACACCATATATTTT.

J is TRBJ2-7 and V is TRBV2; maybe TRBD1 (5 bases). The CDR3 runs to 15 residues. The V gene lost 5 bases and the J gene lost 1 base, with 15 bases spanning the gap. Germline assignment: CDR1 SNHLY and CDR2 FYNNEI. In nucleotides, the CDR3 is TGTGCCAGCAGTAAAGACAGAGCCCCTTCCTACGAGCAGTACTTC. This sequence encodes CASSKDRAPSYEQYF.

This chain links TRBV27 with TRBJ2-1; TRBD1 might be the D (6 bases). This CDR3 region has 19 residues. CDR1 is MNHEY and CDR2 is SMNVEV in the germline V gene (reference sequence). V was cut by 5 bases and J by 4 bases, with 27 bases left in between. CDR3 sequence reads: CASSTRVTGPLTQYNEQFF. CDR3 nucleotides: TGTGCCAGCAGTACCCGGGTCACAGGGCCATTAACTCAATACAATGAGCAGTTCTTC.

The gene calls are TRBV7-8 and TRBJ2-5; 7 bases are shared with TRBD2. J lost 3 bases, V lost 5 bases, and 6 bases had no gene match. Germline CDR1 reads SGHVS; CDR2 reads FQNEAQ. This CDR3 comprises 14 residues. CDR3 DNA sequence: TGTGCCAGCAGCCGCGGGGGATGGGAAGAGACCCAGTACTTC. It translates to CASSRGGWEETQYF. The full variable domain, in which reference TRBV7-8 and TRBJ2-5 provide the parts outside the CDR3, is GAGVSQSPRYKVAKRGQDVALRCDPISGHVSLFWYQQALGQGPEFLTYFQNEAQLDKSGLPSDRFFAERPEGSVSTLKIQRTQQEDSAVYLCASSRGGWEETQYFGPGTRLLVL.

This rearrangement joins TRBV4-1 to TRBJ2-2; TRBD1 matches at 8 bases. V lost 1 base and J lost 6; bases outside the gene matches: 10. Germline CDR1 is MGHRA and CDR2 is YSYEKL. The CDR3 has 17 amino acids. The CDR3: CASSQVPQGAAAGELFF. DNA of the CDR3: TGCGCCAGCAGCCAAGTCCCCCAGGGGGCGGCCGCCGGGGAGCTGTTTTTT.

The CDR3 bases are TGTGCCAGCAGTGAATGGGTGGGGTTCTCCTACGAGCAGTACTTC. Its translation: CASSEWVGFSYEQYF. The chain recombines TRBV6-1 with TRBJ2-7; no firm D call. The germline gives CDR1 MNHNS, CDR2 SASEGT. V lost 2 bases and J lost 0, with 11 bases in between. The CDR3 length is 15 residues.

This sequence joins TRBV5-4 and TRBJ2-5; no reliable D call. The CDR3 runs to 16 residues. The V gene lost 0 bases and the J gene lost 3 bases, with 15 bases spanning the gap. Germline V gives CDR1 SGHNT, CDR2 YYREEE (reference sequence). CDR3 bases: TGTGCCAGCAGCTTGGTCGGAGTAGGCATGAAAGAGACCCAGTACTTC. Its protein product is CASSLVGVGMKETQYF.

The rearrangement joins TRBV6-1 to TRBJ2-5; the D gene is possibly TRBD1 (5 bases). The CDR3 totals 16 residues. The germline CDR1 and CDR2 sequences are MNHNS and SASEGT. Trimming left V 2 bases short and J 5 bases short, with 18 bases between. The CDR3 region is CASSEMNRRARETQYF. Written as DNA, the CDR3 is TGTGCCAGCAGTGAAATGAACCGCAGGGCAAGGGAGACCCAGTACTTC.

The chain employs TRBV4-2 and TRBJ2-2; 9 bases are shared with TRBD2. This CDR3 has 17 residues. The V gene's germline CDR1 is LGHNA and CDR2 YNFKEQ. Trimming cost V 2 bases and J 1 base; bases outside gene matches: 5. Here the CDR3 reads CASSQQPAGGNTGELFF. The CDR3 nucleotides read TGTGCCAGCAGCCAACAACCAGCGGGAGGGAACACCGGGGAGCTGTTTTTT.

The chain combines TRBV10-2 with TRBJ2-1; D call uncertain. The germline gives CDR1 WSHSY, CDR2 SAAADI. The CDR3 runs 12 residues. Trimming shortened V by 3 bases and J by 11 bases, and 11 bases separated the two germline ends. The CDR3 sequence: CASSDPPAKQFF. DNA for the CDR3: TGCGCCAGCAGTGACCCCCCAGCGAAGCAGTTCTTC.

With respect to this clone: This same CDR3 is encoded by further DNA sequences in the sample. The V gene is TRBV19, the J gene TRBJ1-1; D is undetermined. V gave up 2 bases and J gave up 6 bases, with 4 bases separating them. The CDR3 sequence is 11 residues long. Germline V gives CDR1 LNHDA, CDR2 SQIVND (reference sequence). CDR3 bases: TGTGCCAGTAGTATACGAGCTGAAGCTTTCTTT. Protein product: CASSIRAEAFF.

This clone was seen once. The chain links TRBV2 to TRBJ2-1; 10 nucleotides match TRBD1. CDR3 length equals 14 residues. Per the germline V gene, CDR1 is SNHLY and CDR2 is FYNNEI. V lost 8 bases and J lost 6; bases outside the gene matches: 7. CDR3 loop: CASQTGGFGNEQFF. CDR3 DNA: TGTGCCAGCCAGACAGGGGGCTTCGGCAATGAGCAGTTCTTC.

The V call is TRBV6-6, the J call TRBJ2-7; weak D call: TRBD2 (5 bases). The CDR3 runs to 12 residues. Trimming stripped 7 bases from V and 1 base from J, with 8 bases between. In germline, CDR1 is MNHNY, CDR2 SVGAGI (reference sequence). The CDR3 reads CASTEGSYEQYF. CDR3 nucleotides: TGTGCCAGCACCGAGGGTTCCTACGAGCAGTACTTC.

The CDR3 coding sequence is TGTGCCAGCAGTTTCGGAGATCCGAGCACTGAAGCTTTCTTT. It yields the protein CASSFGDPSTEAFF. The chain is built from TRBV28 and TRBJ1-1; D ambiguous. V lost 3 bases to trimming and J lost 4 bases, with 12 bases between them. CDR1 and CDR2 from the germline V gene are MDHEN and SYDVKM. The CDR3 loop spans 14 amino acids. The full variable domain, with the rest looked up from reference TRBV28 and TRBJ1-1, is DVKVTQSSRYLVKRTGEKVFLECVQDMDHENMFWYRQDPGLGLRLIYFSYDVKMKEKGDIPEGYSVSREKKERFSLILESASTNQTSMYLCASSFGDPSTEAFFGQGTRLTVV.

This chain uses TRBV7-9 with TRBJ2-7, with TRBD1 matching over 10 bases. J was trimmed by 0 bases and V by 4 bases; bases with no gene match: 6. Germline V lookup: CDR1 SEHNR, CDR2 FQNEAQ (reference sequence). There are 16 residues in the CDR3. Written as DNA, the CDR3 is TGTGCCAGCAGCTCCGGGACAGGGGATTTCTCCTACGAGCAGTACTTC. Residues: CASSSGTGDFSYEQYF.